This TCR beta chain was recovered during a study of T cells after somatic rescue of genetic block. Libraries were prepared by immunoSEQ multiplex PCR; TCRdb keeps only in-frame clonotypes and omits some of them. The table has around 10,000 clones, 74% seen once. The CDR3 is made up of 14 amino acids. The ends lost 8 bases at V and 4 bases at J; junction bases unmatched: 10. Germline assignment: CDR1 MNHEY and CDR2 SVGAGI. The chain links TRBV6-5 to TRBJ1-2, with 7 bases identical to TRBD1. Sequencing input: peripheral blood mononuclear cells (PBMCs). This TCR derives from a boy under 18. The CDR3 DNA follows: TGTGCCAGCGGGGTTCGGACAGGAGGCTATGGCTACACCTTC. This sequence encodes CASGVRTGGYGYTF.